These T cell receptor beta chains were read from a single sample in a study of T cell repertoires in cytomegalovirus infection. MiXCR, applied by TCRdb to the reads, yields one record per CDR3 protein. The table includes around 340,000 distinct CDR3 sequences, almost 30% detected once. These receptors' antigens are unknown. The source material was cultured PBMCs, sampled from culture after CMV antigen stimulation. These receptors came from a human donor in good health (CMV status not recorded). Some clones in this sample may be carry-over from other donors' samples. CDR3s include the opening cysteine and the closing phenylalanine or tryptophan. Fields, in order: D gene, J gene, clone size, V gene, CDR3 protein, CDR3 DNA. A D gene is named only where the DNA matches it firmly. Expanded clones get a size class; other rows say once, few or many, or leave the size out.

d_gene: TRBD1; j_gene: TRBJ1-6; abundance: .; v_gene: TRBV6-5; CDR3aa: CASSPRTGNSPLHF; CDR3nt: TGTGCCAGCAGTCCCCGGACAGGGAATTCACCCCTCCACTTT
d_gene: TRBD2; j_gene: TRBJ2-1; abundance: once; v_gene: TRBV7-3; CDR3aa: CASSPNPLAGVDNEQFF; CDR3nt: TGTGCCAGCAGCCCAAACCCCCTAGCGGGGGTAGACAATGAGCAGTTCTTC
d_gene: .; j_gene: TRBJ1-1; abundance: few; v_gene: TRBV7-9; CDR3aa: CASSLLMVQDAEAFF; CDR3nt: TGTGCCAGCAGCCTATTGATGGTACAGGACGCTGAAGCTTTCTTT
d_gene: .; j_gene: TRBJ1-5; abundance: .; v_gene: TRBV19; CDR3aa: CASKSSAGNQPQHF; CDR3nt: TGTGCCAGTAAAAGTTCGGCAGGTAATCAGCCCCAGCATTTT
d_gene: TRBD1; j_gene: TRBJ2-1; abundance: few; v_gene: TRBV7-8; CDR3aa: CASSPRLRDRVNNEQFF; CDR3nt: TGTGCCAGCAGCCCTCGACTTCGGGACAGGGTAAACAATGAGCAGTTCTTC
d_gene: .; j_gene: TRBJ2-3; abundance: few; v_gene: TRBV11-1; CDR3aa: CASSSTEGTTDTQYF; CDR3nt: TGTGCCAGCAGCTCGACAGAAGGGACCACAGATACGCAGTATTTT
d_gene: .; j_gene: TRBJ2-4; abundance: .; v_gene: TRBV7-9; CDR3aa: CASSPPAAGYKNIQYF; CDR3nt: TGTGCCAGCAGCCCTCCCGCAGCAGGTTACAAAAACATTCAGTACTTC
d_gene: TRBD2; j_gene: TRBJ2-3; abundance: .; v_gene: TRBV7-3; CDR3aa: CASSQVAGARDTQYF; CDR3nt: TGTGCCAGCAGCCAAGTAGCGGGAGCAAGAGATACGCAGTATTTT
d_gene: .; j_gene: TRBJ2-7; abundance: .; v_gene: TRBV7-9; CDR3aa: CASSLGAAGPSYEQYF; CDR3nt: TGTGCCAGCAGCTTAGGGGCGGCGGGGCCCTCCTACGAGCAGTACTTC
d_gene: TRBD2; j_gene: TRBJ2-2; abundance: .; v_gene: TRBV19; CDR3aa: CASSWTGAGTGELFF; CDR3nt: TGTGCCAGTAGTTGGACGGGAGCGGGGACCGGGGAGCTGTTTTTT